The rows below give T cell receptor beta chains drawn from one sample of a study of cytomegalovirus exposure and HLA in healthy donors. Sequencing used immunoSEQ multiplex PCR; TCRdb keeps in-frame clones, though not all of them. The repertoire holds roughly 150,000 clones, with around 80% as singletons. What was sequenced was PBMCs. The receptors shown here come from a man aged 30 to 45 in good health. CDR3s include the opening cysteine and the closing phenylalanine or tryptophan. The D gene is left open where the match is weak. Clone sizes are given selectively: once, few, many, or a class where the clone is expanded.

DNA	CDR3	V	J	D	size
TGTGCCACCTCCCGGGACAGGGGTTTGGAGACCCAGTACTTC	CATSRDRGLETQYF	TRBV19	TRBJ2-5	TRBD1	-
TGTGCCTGGAGTGTGGGACTAGCGGTCTACGAGCAGTACTTC	CAWSVGLAVYEQYF	TRBV30	TRBJ2-7	TRBD2	-
TGTGCCAGCAGGACAGCCGGCTCCTACGAGCAGTACTTC	CASRTAGSYEQYF	TRBV5-4	TRBJ2-7	-	-
TGTGCCAGCAGTTACTCGAGTCCACCTCTCTACAATGAGCAGTTCTTC	CASSYSSPPLYNEQFF	TRBV6-6	TRBJ2-1	-	-
TGTGCCAGCAGTGCGGACAGGATGAACACTGAAGCTTTCTTT	CASSADRMNTEAFF	TRBV28	TRBJ1-1	TRBD1	-
TGTGCCAGCAGCTTGGATCAGGACTACGAGCAGTACTTC	CASSLDQDYEQYF	TRBV5-6	TRBJ2-7	-	-
TGTGCCAGCAGTTCCGAGGGAAATGGCTACACCTTC	CASSSEGNGYTF	TRBV11-2	TRBJ1-2	-	-
TGCATTGGGCCCGGGGAGACTAGTCTCGACGAGCAGTACTTC	CIGPGETSLDEQYF	TRBV29-1	TRBJ2-7	-	-
TGTGCCAGCAGCGTCAGCCAAACCGGGACTAGCGGCTACGAGCAGTACTTC	CASSVSQTGTSGYEQYF	TRBV11-2	TRBJ2-7	TRBD2	-
TGTGCCAGCAGCACTAGCGGGAAGTACGAGCAGTACTTC	CASSTSGKYEQYF	TRBV6-1	TRBJ2-7	TRBD2	-
TGTGCCATCAGTGAACCACCTAGCGGGAGATCAAATGAGCAGTTCTTC	CAISEPPSGRSNEQFF	TRBV10-3	TRBJ2-1	TRBD2	-
TGTGCCAGCAGTGTCAGCGGGAGGGGATCGATCACTAGCACAGATACGCAGTATTTT	CASSVSGRGSITSTDTQYF	TRBV6-1	TRBJ2-3	TRBD2	-
TGTGCCTGGCTTCTGTCAGGGACAAACACCGGGGAGCTGTTTTTT	CAWLLSGTNTGELFF	TRBV30	TRBJ2-2	-	-
TGTGCCAGCAGGGAGGGACAGGGAGGGAATCAGCCCCAGCATTTT	CASREGQGGNQPQHF	TRBV6-5	TRBJ1-5	TRBD1	-
TGTGCCAGCAGCGTAACTGCGGGAGGTTCCTACAATGAGCAGTTCTTC	CASSVTAGGSYNEQFF	TRBV9	TRBJ2-1	TRBD2	-
TGTGCCACAGCGGACGGGAGGAAGACCCAGTACTTC	CATADGRKTQYF	TRBV28	TRBJ2-5	TRBD2	-
TGTGCCAGCGGGGCTACGGGACTAGCGGGAGGAGGGGAGACCCAGTACTTC	CASGATGLAGGGETQYF	TRBV27	TRBJ2-5	TRBD2	-
TGTGCCAGCAGTGCCGTCCCGGGACTACACTACGAGCAGTACTTC	CASSAVPGLHYEQYF	TRBV28	TRBJ2-7	TRBD2	-
TGTGCCAGCAGACTATTTGCGGAATCACCCCTCCACTTT	CASRLFAESPLHF	TRBV27	TRBJ1-6	-	-
TGCGCCAGCAGCTTGACGGCAGGCCTCTCTGGAAACACCATATATTTT	CASSLTAGLSGNTIYF	TRBV5-1	TRBJ1-3	-	few
TGTGCCATCAAATCCGGACAGGGTTCGGTCACCGGGGAGCTGTTTTTT	CAIKSGQGSVTGELFF	TRBV10-3	TRBJ2-2	TRBD1	-
TGTGCCAGCAGCCCAAGCCGGGGGTGGTCCTACGAGCAGTACTTC	CASSPSRGWSYEQYF	TRBV28	TRBJ2-7	-	-
TGCGCCAGCAGCCAAGATCGAGTAGATAGCGGGACGTCCTACGAGCAGTACTTC	CASSQDRVDSGTSYEQYF	TRBV4-1	TRBJ2-7	TRBD2	few
TGTGCCAGCAGCTTAGTGTTCAGCTCCTACGAGCAGTACTTC	CASSLVFSSYEQYF	TRBV13	TRBJ2-7	-	-
TGTGCCAGCACCCCCAGAAGGGGAGGGGAGCAGTTCTTC	CASTPRRGGEQFF	TRBV27	TRBJ2-1	TRBD2	-
TGTGCCAGCAGCCCGCGGGACAGGGCCTACAATGAGCAGTTCTTC	CASSPRDRAYNEQFF	TRBV28	TRBJ2-1	TRBD1	few
TGTGCCAGCAGTTTGATCCCCACTACTCTCTCCCTTACCGGGACTAACTACAATGAGCAGTTCTTC	CASSLIPTTLSLTGTNYNEQFF	TRBV28	TRBJ2-1	TRBD2	-
TGTGCCTGGATAGCGGGAGGCTTTACCGGGGAGCTGTTTTTT	CAWIAGGFTGELFF	TRBV30	TRBJ2-2	TRBD2	-
TGCGCCAGCAGCTTCGGCGGAAACCAAGAGACCCAGTACTTC	CASSFGGNQETQYF	TRBV5-1	TRBJ2-5	-	once
TGTGCCAGTAGTATAACCCCGGACAGGTCTATAACTAATGAAAAACTGTTTTTT	CASSITPDRSITNEKLFF	TRBV19	TRBJ1-4	TRBD1	-
TGTGCCAGTAGTCCCCACAGGGATGAGCAGTTCTTC	CASSPHRDEQFF	TRBV19	TRBJ2-1	-	-
TGTGCCAGCAGTGAAATCGGGACAGGGGGCGAGCAGTTCTTC	CASSEIGTGGEQFF	TRBV25-1	TRBJ2-1	TRBD1	few
TGTGCCAGCAGCCCCCGGGACATCCCCTACGAGCAGTACTTC	CASSPRDIPYEQYF	TRBV9	TRBJ2-7	-	-
TGCGCCAGCAGCTTACAGGGGGGAGACTACTACGAGCAGTACTTC	CASSLQGGDYYEQYF	TRBV5-1	TRBJ2-7	TRBD1	-
TGTGCCAGCAGCTCCGGGACTGGGCACTACAATGAGCAGTTCTTC	CASSSGTGHYNEQFF	TRBV7-2	TRBJ2-1	-	-
TGTGCCAGCAGCGGAGGTGTAAGTAACTCCTACGAGCAGTACTTC	CASSGGVSNSYEQYF	TRBV9	TRBJ2-7	-	once
TGTGCCAGCAGCTTGGAGGAGTACACCGGGGAGCTGTTTTTT	CASSLEEYTGELFF	TRBV5-4	TRBJ2-2	-	-
TGTGCCAGCATGAGTGGCCTAGTCCCCGGGGAGCTGTTTTTT	CASMSGLVPGELFF	TRBV9	TRBJ2-2	-	-
TGTGCCAGCAGTGTCGACAGTAACACCGGGGAGCTGTTTTTT	CASSVDSNTGELFF	TRBV2	TRBJ2-2	-	-
TGCGCCAGCAGCCCTCTGGGCGGGCTGTACCAAGAGACCCAGTACTTC	CASSPLGGLYQETQYF	TRBV4-3	TRBJ2-5	-	-
TGTGCCAGCAGTTTGAGGACGTTAGGACAGGGGGAGGACGAGCAGTACTTC	CASSLRTLGQGEDEQYF	TRBV27	TRBJ2-7	TRBD1	-
TGCGCCAGCAGCCCGACACCCGTCTCTGGAAACACCATATATTTT	CASSPTPVSGNTIYF	TRBV4-1	TRBJ1-3	-	-
TGTGCCAGCAGCTTGCAGGGGTTCACTGAAGCTTTCTTT	CASSLQGFTEAFF	TRBV7-2	TRBJ1-1	-	-
TGTGCCAGTAGTATGAAGCGGACCGGGGAGCTGTTTTTT	CASSMKRTGELFF	TRBV19	TRBJ2-2	-	-
TGCGCCAGCAGCCAAGGGTGGGAGCACGAGCAGTACTTC	CASSQGWEHEQYF	TRBV4-1	TRBJ2-7	-	-
TGTGCCAGCAGCCTCCCCTCTCGGGGTGTTGAGCAGTTCTTC	CASSLPSRGVEQFF	TRBV28	TRBJ2-1	-	-
TGTGCCAGCAGTTACGCGGCTAGCGGGAGTGAAGAGACCCAGTACTTC	CASSYAASGSEETQYF	TRBV6-5	TRBJ2-5	TRBD2	-
TGCGCCAGCAGTGAGTCGGAGACTAGGACAGATACGCAGTATTTT	CASSESETRTDTQYF	TRBV10-2	TRBJ2-3	-	-
TGTGCCAGTAGTACCCGGACTAGCGGGAGTGATACGCAGTATTTT	CASSTRTSGSDTQYF	TRBV19	TRBJ2-3	TRBD2	once
TGTGCTAGCAGTCCACAGGGGGAGACCCAGTACTTC	CASSPQGETQYF	TRBV7-7	TRBJ2-5	TRBD1	-
TGTGCCACCTCGAGGGTAGCGGGAGTGAACGAGCAGTACTTC	CATSRVAGVNEQYF	TRBV27	TRBJ2-7	TRBD2	-
TGTGCCAGCAGCCCGACCGGGACAGGGCATCAGCCCCAGCATTTT	CASSPTGTGHQPQHF	TRBV7-2	TRBJ1-5	TRBD1	once
TGTGCCAGCAGCTTATACACGGATACGCAGTATTTT	CASSLYTDTQYF	TRBV28	TRBJ2-3	-	-